The 28 T cell receptor beta chains listed next were all sequenced from one sample in a study of blood T cell repertoires in COVID-19. TCRdb's copy holds only in-frame clones and misses some; the assay was immunoSEQ multiplex PCR. The table has about 200,000 clones, approximately 80% seen once. Sequences were obtained from PBMCs or T cells enriched from blood (not recorded which). The receptors shown here come from a woman in her fifties or sixties with acute COVID-19.

This clone was counted a single time. The rearrangement links TRBV19 to TRBJ2-3, with 10 bases fitting TRBD1. Trimming took 3 bases from V and 0 from J; bases not matched to a gene: 0. CDR1 is LNHDA, CDR2 SQIVND, per germline (reference sequence). The CDR3 covers 15 residues. This CDR3 reads CASSMGQGSTDTQYF. The DNA of the CDR3 is TGTGCCAGTAGTATGGGACAGGGGAGCACAGATACGCAGTATTTT. The full variable domain, with the rest looked up from reference TRBV19 and TRBJ2-3, is DGGITQSPKYLFRKEGQNVTLSCEQNLNHDAMYWYRQDPGQGLRLIYYSQIVNDFQKGDIAEGYSVSREKKESFPLTVTSAQKNPTAFYLCASSMGQGSTDTQYFGPGTRLTVL.

In this sample, this clone turned up a few times. The rearrangement uses TRBV7-9 and TRBJ2-7; D is perhaps TRBD1 (5 bases). The CDR3 consists of 15 residues. Trimming removed 5 bases from V and 3 bases from J, with 17 bases in between. CDR1 and CDR2 (germline): SEHNR, FQNEAQ (reference sequence). The CDR3 coding sequence is TGTGCCAGCAGCACCCTTGGACAAAGTTTCTACGAGCAGTACTTC. It codes for CASSTLGQSFYEQYF.

V usage is TRBV29-1 and J usage is TRBJ1-2; D uncertain. V was cut by 5 bases and J by 1 base, with 5 bases left in between. Germline V gene lookup returns CDR1 SQVTM and CDR2 ANQGSEA. This CDR3 has 11 amino acids. CDR3 sequence reads: CSVLVNYGYTF. CDR3 in DNA: TGCAGCGTTCTAGTTAACTATGGCTACACCTTC.

The V gene is TRBV5-1, the J gene TRBJ2-1; 7 bases line up with TRBD1. The CDR3 extends over 14 amino acids. V lost 0 bases to trimming and J lost 5 bases; unmatched junction nucleotides: 2. The germline V gene encodes CDR1 SGHRS and CDR2 YFSETQ. This CDR3 is CASSLGGQNNEQFF. CDR3 nucleotides: TGCGCCAGCAGCTTGGGGGGACAGAACAATGAGCAGTTCTTC. Using reference TRBV5-1 and TRBJ2-1 for the parts outside the CDR3, the full variable domain is KAGVTQTPRYLIKTRGQQVTLSCSPISGHRSVSWYQQTPGQGLQFLFEYFSETQRNKGNFPGRFSGRQFSNSRSEMNVSTLELGDSALYLCASSLGGQNNEQFFGPGTRLTVL.

This sequence joins TRBV4-3 and TRBJ2-4; D not resolved. V lost 0 bases to trimming and J lost 0 bases, with 9 bases between them. Germline V gene lookup returns CDR1 LGHNA and CDR2 YSLEER. The CDR3 totals 16 residues. The CDR3 loop reads CASSQDHPVAKNIQYF. CDR3 nucleotides: TGCGCCAGCAGCCAAGATCATCCAGTAGCCAAAAACATTCAGTACTTC.

The V call is TRBV2, the J call TRBJ2-1; 9 positions match TRBD2. The V gene end was trimmed by 7 bases and the J gene end by 6 bases; junction bases not matched to a gene: 4. CDR3 length: 13 residues. CDR1 and CDR2 (germline): SNHLY, FYNNEI. The CDR3: CASIGGRVNEQFF. CDR3 DNA: TGTGCCAGCATCGGCGGGAGGGTCAATGAGCAGTTCTTC. Combining the CDR3 with reference TRBV2 and TRBJ2-1 gives the whole variable domain EPEVTQTPSHQVTQMGQEVILRCVPISNHLYFYWYRQILGQKVEFLVSFYNNEISEKSEIFDDQFSVERPDGSNFTLKIRSTKLEDSAMYFCASIGGRVNEQFFGPGTRLTVL.

The chain has TRBV6-5 and TRBJ2-4, with D perhaps TRBD1 (6 bases). The CDR3 extends over 16 amino acids. Germline V gene sequence: CDR1 MNHEY, CDR2 SVGAGI. The V gene lost 2 bases and the J gene lost 0 bases, with 11 bases spanning the gap. CDR3 sequence reads: CASSYNRDIAKNIQYF. CDR3 nucleotides: TGTGCCAGCAGTTACAACAGGGACATAGCCAAAAACATTCAGTACTTC.

This clone was picked up one time. V usage is TRBV11-2 and J usage is TRBJ2-1, with 11 bases fitting TRBD2. The J segment lost 7 bases and the V segment lost 3 bases, leaving 5 bases of the junction unmatched. This CDR3 comprises 15 residues. CDR1 is SGHAT and CDR2 is FQNNGV in the germline V gene. Written as DNA, the CDR3 is TGTGCCAGCAGCTTCCCTACTAGCGGGAGTAATGAGCAGTTCTTC. Its protein is CASSFPTSGSNEQFF.

This chain uses TRBV5-5 with TRBJ1-2, with D uncertain. The CDR3 has 11 residues. Germline assignment: CDR1 SGHKS and CDR2 YYEKEE (reference sequence). Trimming cost V 0 bases and J 8 bases, with 5 bases left between them. The DNA of the CDR3 is TGTGCCAGCAGCTTGGTTGAGGGCTACACCTTC. Translated, it gives CASSLVEGYTF.

The chain combines TRBV12-3 or TRBV12-4 with TRBJ1-5; the match to TRBD1 covers 7 bases. V trimming: 8 bases; J trimming: 4 bases; junction bases outside the gene matches: 5. The CDR3 has 13 amino acids. CDR3 coding DNA: TGTGCCAGCCGGGACAGAGCTAATCAGCCCCAGCATTTT. Its translation: CASRDRANQPQHF.

V and J are TRBV6-5 and TRBJ1-1, with D possibly being TRBD1 (6 bases). V was cut by 6 bases and J by 5 bases, with 19 bases left in between. The CDR3 is made up of 15 amino acids. Germline V gene data show CDR1 as MNHEY and CDR2 as SVGAGI. The CDR3 coding sequence is TGTGCCAGCAGCCCCAACAGGGAGATTAGGACTGAAGCTTTCTTT. Protein product: CASSPNREIRTEAFF.

J is TRBJ2-7 and V is TRBV10-3; TRBD1 matches at 11 bases. Germline trimming cut 3 bases from V and 7 bases from J; bases unmatched to any gene: 5. The CDR3 extends over 14 amino acids. Germline V gene data show CDR1 as ENHRY and CDR2 as SYGVKD. The CDR3 nucleotides read TGTGCCATCAGTGACGGACAGGGGGCAGGGGAGCAGTACGTC. Translation: CAISDGQGAGEQYV.

This clone was seen just once. V gene TRBV14 combines with J gene TRBJ1-2; D is unresolved. The V gene lost 4 bases and the J gene lost 2 bases, with 5 bases spanning the gap. Germline lookup yields CDR1 SGHDN and CDR2 FVKESK. This CDR3 is built from 12 residues. For the CDR3, the DNA is TGTGCCAGCAGCCCAACAAACTATGGCTACACCTTC. It translates to CASSPTNYGYTF.

This clone showed up just once. The V and J genes are TRBV10-1 and TRBJ1-6, with 8 bases that match TRBD1. The CDR3 is 16 amino acids. Trimming at V came to 4 bases and at J to 2 bases, leaving 4 bases not matched to a gene. The V gene's germline CDR1 is WNHNN and CDR2 SYGVQD (reference sequence). The CDR3 region has the DNA TGCGCCAGCAGTGCCGGACAGGGAGCCTATAATTCACCCCTCCACTTT. It specifies CASSAGQGAYNSPLHF.

In the case of this clone: Other DNA sequences from this sample encode an identical CDR3 as well. J is TRBJ2-5 and V is TRBV12-3 or TRBV12-4; D gene unclear. The CDR3 consists of 11 residues. V was trimmed by 5 bases and J by 4 bases, leaving 5 bases between them. The CDR3, as DNA: TGTGCCAGCAGTCCTAGAGAGACCCAGTACTTC. This gives the protein CASSPRETQYF.

The rearrangement uses TRBV3-1 (or the pseudogene TRBV3-2) and TRBJ1-4; D remains ambiguous. Trimming cost V 2 bases and J 8 bases, with 12 bases left between them. The CDR3 runs to 14 residues. Germline CDR1 reads LGHDT; CDR2 reads YNNKEL (reference sequence). For the CDR3, the DNA is TGTGCCAGCAGCCAAAACACCGAGGGCGAAAAACTGTTTTTT. This sequence encodes CASSQNTEGEKLFF.

CDR3 coding DNA: TGTGCCAGCAGCGGACAGACAGGGGGCGGCTACACCTTC. It encodes CASSGQTGGGYTF. The V and J genes are TRBV7-9 and TRBJ1-2, with 10 bases identical to TRBD1. J lost 8 bases, V lost 5 bases, and 5 bases had no gene match. Germline V gene sequence: CDR1 SEHNR, CDR2 FQNEAQ (reference sequence). The CDR3 contains 13 residues.

This chain links TRBV11-2 with TRBJ2-1, with 7 bases aligning to TRBD1. Germline CDR1 and CDR2: SGHAT and FQNNGV. The CDR3 is 16 amino acids. The V gene end was trimmed by 4 bases and the J gene end by 12 bases; junction bases not matched to a gene: 18. This CDR3 is CASSSLGQRLNVGQFF. The CDR3 nucleotides read TGTGCCAGCAGCTCCCTGGGACAGCGACTCAACGTTGGGCAGTTCTTC.

This clone was counted only a few times. V is TRBV9 and J is TRBJ2-2; the D gene is possibly TRBD2 (6 bases). This CDR3 is built from 15 residues. The V gene lost 0 bases and the J gene lost 5 bases, with 11 bases spanning the gap. The germline V gene has CDR1 SGDLS and CDR2 YYNGEE. The CDR3 nucleotides read TGTGCCAGCAGCGTAGATACAGGAGGGACCGGGGAGCTGTTTTTT. It encodes CASSVDTGGTGELFF.

This clone was recorded only once. The rearrangement joins TRBV6-5 to TRBJ1-2; D gene uncertain. The CDR3 length is 14 residues. Deletions cut 2 bases from V and 4 bases from J, with 11 bases between. The germline V gene has CDR1 MNHEY and CDR2 SVGAGI. CDR3 DNA sequence: TGTGCCAGCAGTTACGAGCAGAGCGGCTATGGCTACACCTTC. Its translation is CASSYEQSGYGYTF.

The chain links TRBV10-3 to TRBJ2-7, with a possible D match to TRBD1 (6 bases). The CDR3 extends over 15 amino acids. Trimming stripped 2 bases from V and 5 bases from J, with 16 bases between. CDR1 is ENHRY, CDR2 SYGVKD, per germline. The DNA of the CDR3 is TGTGCCATCAGTGAGAGGGGGACACCAAGTCACGAGCAGTACTTC. As protein: CAISERGTPSHEQYF.

J is TRBJ1-1 and V is TRBV9; D is ambiguous. Germline V lookup: CDR1 SGDLS, CDR2 YYNGEE. CDR3 length: 13 amino acids. V was cut by 3 bases and J by 1 base, with 7 bases left in between. CDR3 protein: CASSAHSNTEAFF. The DNA for the CDR3 is TGTGCCAGCAGCGCCCACTCGAACACTGAAGCTTTCTTT.

This chain connects TRBV30 to TRBJ1-2; no definite D call. This CDR3 region has 16 residues. Trimming pared 3 bases from V and 2 bases from J, leaving 19 bases between. Germline CDR1 GTSNPN, CDR2 SVGIG (reference sequence). CDR3 DNA sequence: TGTGCCTGGAGGCATCAAGGAGGCAGGCTCAACTATGGCTACACCTTC. It translates to CAWRHQGGRLNYGYTF.

V gene TRBV7-2 combines with J gene TRBJ2-3, with D possibly being TRBD1 (6 bases). The germline CDR1 and CDR2 sequences are SGHTA and FQGNSA. The CDR3 runs 14 residues. Trimming left V 1 base short and J 6 bases short, with 11 bases between. This CDR3 is CASSLVGGTDTQYF. The CDR3 DNA sequence: TGTGCCAGCAGCTTAGTAGGGGGAACGGATACGCAGTATTTT. The variable domain in full, completed from reference TRBV7-2 and TRBJ2-3, reads GAGVSQSPSNKVTEKGKDVELRCDPISGHTALYWYRQSLGQGLEFLIYFQGNSAPDKSGLPSDRFSAERTGGSVSTLTIQRTQQEDSAVYLCASSLVGGTDTQYFGPGTRLTVL.

The V call is TRBV12-3 or TRBV12-4, the J call TRBJ1-1; D is perhaps TRBD1 (5 bases). The CDR3 is 13 amino acids. The V and J ends lost 4 bases and 11 bases respectively, with 17 bases between them. The CDR3 bases are TGTGCCAGCAGTTCCGGGGGTCCGGGGTACGCTTTCTTT. This gives the protein CASSSGGPGYAFF.

The CDR3 DNA is TGTGCCAGCAGTCCGAGGGGGATTTATGGCTACACCTTC. Translation gives CASSPRGIYGYTF. This chain links TRBV6-5 with TRBJ1-2, with a weak D call TRBD1 (6 bases). V dropped 5 bases and J dropped 5 bases, with 12 bases sitting between them. The CDR3 consists of 13 residues. Germline V gene data show CDR1 as MNHEY and CDR2 as SVGAGI.

The chain uses TRBV30 and TRBJ1-4; 12 nucleotides agree with TRBD1. CDR1 and CDR2 from the germline V gene are GTSNPN and SVGIG (reference sequence). The CDR3 consists of 16 residues. Unmatched junction bases numbered 6, after V lost 5 bases and J lost 2 bases. CDR3 sequence reads: CAWAGTGGWTNEKLFF. CDR3 DNA sequence: TGTGCCTGGGCCGGGACAGGGGGCTGGACTAATGAAAAACTGTTTTTT.

The genes are TRBV15 and TRBJ2-1; TRBD1 agrees at 10 bases. The V segment lost 5 bases and the J segment 3 bases; nucleotides outside the gene matches: 10. Germline CDR1 is LNHNV and CDR2 is YYDKDF (reference sequence). CDR3 length: 17 amino acids. The DNA of the CDR3 is TGTGCCACCAGCTCGACAGGGGGCGAAAACTTCTACAATGAGCAGTTCTTC. Translation: CATSSTGGENFYNEQFF.